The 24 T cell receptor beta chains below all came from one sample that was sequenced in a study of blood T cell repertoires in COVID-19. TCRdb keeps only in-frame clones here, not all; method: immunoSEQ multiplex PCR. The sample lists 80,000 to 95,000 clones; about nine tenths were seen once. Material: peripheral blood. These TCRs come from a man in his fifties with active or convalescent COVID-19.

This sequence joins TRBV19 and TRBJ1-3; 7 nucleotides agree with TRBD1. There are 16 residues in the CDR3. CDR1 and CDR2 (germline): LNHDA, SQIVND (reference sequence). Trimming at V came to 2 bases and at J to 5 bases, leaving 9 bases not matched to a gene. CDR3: CASSIFEGAKRNTIYF. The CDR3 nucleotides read TGTGCCAGTAGTATATTTGAGGGGGCGAAGAGAAACACCATATATTTT.

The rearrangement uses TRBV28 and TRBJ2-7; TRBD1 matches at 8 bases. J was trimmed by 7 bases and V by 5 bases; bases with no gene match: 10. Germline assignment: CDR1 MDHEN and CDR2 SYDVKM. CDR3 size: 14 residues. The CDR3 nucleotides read TGTGCCAGCAGTGGAGGGCAGGGGGCTCGGGAGCAGTACTTC. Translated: CASSGGQGAREQYF.

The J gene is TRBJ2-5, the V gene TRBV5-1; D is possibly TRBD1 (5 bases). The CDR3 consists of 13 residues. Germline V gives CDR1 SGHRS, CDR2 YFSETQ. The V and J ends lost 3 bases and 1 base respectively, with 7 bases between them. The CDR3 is CASSSGIQETQYF. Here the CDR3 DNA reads TGCGCCAGCAGCTCAGGGATCCAAGAGACCCAGTACTTC.

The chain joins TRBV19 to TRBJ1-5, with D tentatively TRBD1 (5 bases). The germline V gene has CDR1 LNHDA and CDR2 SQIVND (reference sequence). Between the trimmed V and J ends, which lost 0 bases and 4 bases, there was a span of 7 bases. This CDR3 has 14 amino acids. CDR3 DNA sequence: TGTGCCAGTAGTATAGATCGGGGGAATCAGCCCCAGCATTTT. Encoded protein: CASSIDRGNQPQHF.

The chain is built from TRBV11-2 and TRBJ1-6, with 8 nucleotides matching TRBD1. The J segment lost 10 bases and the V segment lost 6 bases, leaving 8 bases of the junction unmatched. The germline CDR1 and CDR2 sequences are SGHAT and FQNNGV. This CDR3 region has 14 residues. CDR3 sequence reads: CASSPDRVSSPLHF. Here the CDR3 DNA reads TGTGCCAGCAGTCCGGACAGGGTATCGTCACCCCTCCACTTT.

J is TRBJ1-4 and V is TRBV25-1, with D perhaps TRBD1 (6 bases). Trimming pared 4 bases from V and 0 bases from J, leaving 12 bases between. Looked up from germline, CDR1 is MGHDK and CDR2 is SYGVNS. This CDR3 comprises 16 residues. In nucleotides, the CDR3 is TGTGCCAGCAGTGCCACCGGGACACCAACTAATGAAAAACTGTTTTTT. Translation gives CASSATGTPTNEKLFF.

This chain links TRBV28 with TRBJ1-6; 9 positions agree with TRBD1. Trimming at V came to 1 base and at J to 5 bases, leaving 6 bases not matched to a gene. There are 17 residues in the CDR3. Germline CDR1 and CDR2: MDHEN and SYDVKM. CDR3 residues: CASSLLGQGTDNSPLHF. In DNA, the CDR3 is TGTGCCAGCAGTTTATTAGGACAGGGGACCGATAATTCACCCCTCCACTTT.

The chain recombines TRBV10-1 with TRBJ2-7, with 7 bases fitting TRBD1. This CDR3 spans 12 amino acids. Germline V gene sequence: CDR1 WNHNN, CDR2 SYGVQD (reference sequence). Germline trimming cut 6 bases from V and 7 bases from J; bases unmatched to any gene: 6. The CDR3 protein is CASSRDSGEQYF. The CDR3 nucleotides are TGCGCCAGCAGCCGGGACAGTGGGGAGCAGTACTTC.

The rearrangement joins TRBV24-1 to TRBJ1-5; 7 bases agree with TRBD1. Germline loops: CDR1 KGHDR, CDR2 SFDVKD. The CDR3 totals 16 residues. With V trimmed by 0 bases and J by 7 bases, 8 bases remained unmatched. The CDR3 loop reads CATSDLHPGGSQPQHF. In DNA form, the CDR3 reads TGTGCCACCAGTGATTTGCACCCAGGGGGAAGCCAGCCCCAGCATTTT.

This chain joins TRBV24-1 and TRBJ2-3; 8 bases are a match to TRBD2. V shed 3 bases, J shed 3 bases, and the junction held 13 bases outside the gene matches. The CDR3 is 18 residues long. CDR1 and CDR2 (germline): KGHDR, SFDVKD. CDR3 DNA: TGTGCCACCAGTGATAGGGGCGGGAGGCCAGGGACTACAGATACGCAGTATTTT. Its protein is CATSDRGGRPGTTDTQYF.

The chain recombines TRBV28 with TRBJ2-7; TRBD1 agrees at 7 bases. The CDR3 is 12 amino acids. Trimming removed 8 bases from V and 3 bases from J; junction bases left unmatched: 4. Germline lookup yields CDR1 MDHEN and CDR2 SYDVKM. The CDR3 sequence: CASGDRVYEQYF. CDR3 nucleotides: TGTGCCAGCGGCGACAGGGTCTACGAGCAGTACTTC.

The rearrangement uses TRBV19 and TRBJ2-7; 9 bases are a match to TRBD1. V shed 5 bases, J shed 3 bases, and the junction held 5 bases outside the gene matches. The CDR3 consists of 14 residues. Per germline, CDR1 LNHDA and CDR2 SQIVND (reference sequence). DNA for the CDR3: TGTGCCAGTAGTGACGGGGACAGGGTCTACGAGCAGTACTTC. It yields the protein CASSDGDRVYEQYF.

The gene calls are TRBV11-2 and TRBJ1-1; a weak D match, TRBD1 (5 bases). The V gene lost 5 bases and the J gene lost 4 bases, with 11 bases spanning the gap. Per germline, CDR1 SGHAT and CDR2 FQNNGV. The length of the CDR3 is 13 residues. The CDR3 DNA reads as TGTGCCAGCAGCCCCCCGGGGGGCACTGAAGCTTTCTTT. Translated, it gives CASSPPGGTEAFF.

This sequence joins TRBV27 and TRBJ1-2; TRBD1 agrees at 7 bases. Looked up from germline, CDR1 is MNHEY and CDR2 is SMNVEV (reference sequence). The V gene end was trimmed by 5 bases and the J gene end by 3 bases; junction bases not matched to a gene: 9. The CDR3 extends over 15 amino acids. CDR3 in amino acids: CASSLYAGQHYGYTF. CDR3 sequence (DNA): TGTGCCAGCAGTCTTTACGCGGGACAGCACTATGGCTACACCTTC.

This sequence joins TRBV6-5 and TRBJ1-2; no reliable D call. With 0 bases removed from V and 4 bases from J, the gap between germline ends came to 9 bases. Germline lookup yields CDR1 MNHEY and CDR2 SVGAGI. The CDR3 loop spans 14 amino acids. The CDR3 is CASSYSRGVYGYTF. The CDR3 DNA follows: TGTGCCAGCAGTTACTCGCGGGGAGTCTATGGCTACACCTTC.

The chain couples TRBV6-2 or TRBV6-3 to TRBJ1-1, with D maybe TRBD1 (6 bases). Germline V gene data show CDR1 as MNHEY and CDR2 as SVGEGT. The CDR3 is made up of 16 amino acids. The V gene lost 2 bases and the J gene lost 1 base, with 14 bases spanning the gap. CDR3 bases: TGTGCCAGCAGTTACGATCGGGGGGCCGGGAACACTGAAGCTTTCTTT. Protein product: CASSYDRGAGNTEAFF.

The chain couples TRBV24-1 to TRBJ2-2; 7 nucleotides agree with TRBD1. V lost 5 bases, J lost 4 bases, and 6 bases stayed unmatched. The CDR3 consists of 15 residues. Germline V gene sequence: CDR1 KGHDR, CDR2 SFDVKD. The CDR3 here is CATSARGQITGELFF. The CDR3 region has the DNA TGTGCCACCAGTGCCCGGGGACAGATCACCGGGGAGCTGTTTTTT.

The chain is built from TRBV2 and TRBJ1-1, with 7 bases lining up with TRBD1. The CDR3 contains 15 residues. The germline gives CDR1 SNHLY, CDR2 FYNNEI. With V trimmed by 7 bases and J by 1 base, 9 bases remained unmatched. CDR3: CASNSLGQENTEAFF. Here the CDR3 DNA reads TGTGCCAGCAACTCATTAGGACAGGAGAACACTGAAGCTTTCTTT.

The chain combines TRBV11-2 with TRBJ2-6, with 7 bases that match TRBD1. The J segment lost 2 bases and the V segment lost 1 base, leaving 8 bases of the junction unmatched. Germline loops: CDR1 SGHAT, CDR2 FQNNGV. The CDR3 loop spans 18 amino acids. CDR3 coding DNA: TGTGCCAGCAGCTTAGGGAGAGGGGGCTTAGCTGGGGCCAACGTCCTGACTTTC. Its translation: CASSLGRGGLAGANVLTF.

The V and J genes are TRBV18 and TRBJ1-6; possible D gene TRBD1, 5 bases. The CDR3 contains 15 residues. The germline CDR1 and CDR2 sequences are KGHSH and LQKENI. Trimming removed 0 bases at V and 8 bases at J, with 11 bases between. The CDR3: CASSPPAGGDSPLHF. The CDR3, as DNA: TGTGCCAGCTCACCACCAGCCGGGGGGGATTCACCCCTCCACTTT. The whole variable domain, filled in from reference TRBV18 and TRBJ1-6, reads NAGVMQNPRHLVRRRGQEARLRCSPMKGHSHVYWYRQLPEEGLKFMVYLQKENIIDESGMPKERFSAEFPKEGPSILRIQQVVRGDSAAYFCASSPPAGGDSPLHFGNGTRLTVT.

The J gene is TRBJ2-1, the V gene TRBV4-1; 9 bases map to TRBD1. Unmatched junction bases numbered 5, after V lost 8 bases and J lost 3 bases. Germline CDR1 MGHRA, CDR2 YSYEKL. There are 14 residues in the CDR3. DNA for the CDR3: TGCGCCAGCCTTCCGGGACAGGGCTACAATGAGCAGTTCTTC. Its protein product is CASLPGQGYNEQFF.

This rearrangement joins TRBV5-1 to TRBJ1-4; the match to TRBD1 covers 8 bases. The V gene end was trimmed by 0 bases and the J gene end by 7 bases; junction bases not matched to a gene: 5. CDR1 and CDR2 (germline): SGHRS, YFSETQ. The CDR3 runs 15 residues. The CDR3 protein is CASSLARGRGEKLFF. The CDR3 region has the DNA TGCGCCAGCAGCTTGGCCAGGGGGCGAGGTGAAAAACTGTTTTTT. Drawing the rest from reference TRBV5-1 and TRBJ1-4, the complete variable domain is KAGVTQTPRYLIKTRGQQVTLSCSPISGHRSVSWYQQTPGQGLQFLFEYFSETQRNKGNFPGRFSGRQFSNSRSEMNVSTLELGDSALYLCASSLARGRGEKLFFGSGTQLSVL.

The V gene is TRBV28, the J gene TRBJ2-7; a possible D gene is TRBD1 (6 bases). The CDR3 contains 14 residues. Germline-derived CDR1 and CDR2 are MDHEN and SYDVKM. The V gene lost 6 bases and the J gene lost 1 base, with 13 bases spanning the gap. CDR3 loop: CASSSWTDSYEQYF. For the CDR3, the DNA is TGTGCCAGCAGCTCCTGGACAGATTCCTACGAGCAGTACTTC. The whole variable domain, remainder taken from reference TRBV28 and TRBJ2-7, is DVKVTQSSRYLVKRTGEKVFLECVQDMDHENMFWYRQDPGLGLRLIYFSYDVKMKEKGDIPEGYSVSREKKERFSLILESASTNQTSMYLCASSSWTDSYEQYFGPGTRLTVT.

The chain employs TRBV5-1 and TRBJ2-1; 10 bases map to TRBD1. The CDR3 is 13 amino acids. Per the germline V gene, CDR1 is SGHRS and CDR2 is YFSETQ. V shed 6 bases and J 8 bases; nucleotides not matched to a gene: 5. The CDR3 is CASTRDRGDEQFF. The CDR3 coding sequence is TGCGCCAGCACACGGGACAGGGGCGATGAGCAGTTCTTC.